This TCR beta chain was sequenced in a study of control samples from healthy donors and cancer patients. Germline CDR1 PRHDT, CDR2 FYEKMQ (reference sequence). This CDR3 comprises 15 residues. Germline trimming cut 5 bases from V and 3 bases from J; bases unmatched to any gene: 8. Libraries were prepared by immunoSEQ multiplex PCR; TCRdb keeps only in-frame clonotypes and omits some of them. Found here are 120,000 to 150,000 clones, 90% to 95% of them singletons; the top ten hold less than 15%. This sequence originates from a man aged 35 to 55 in good health. Sequencing input: blood. The genes are TRBV13 and TRBJ2-7; 9 nucleotides align to TRBD2. As DNA, the CDR3 is TGTGCCAGCAGCCCCTCGCGGGGGGGTAGCTACGAGCAGTACTTC. It specifies CASSPSRGGSYEQYF.